Listed below are T cell receptor beta chains from one sample, sequenced in a study of blood T cell repertoires in COVID-19. Some clones are missing from TCRdb's copy, which holds only in-frame ones; the method was immunoSEQ multiplex PCR. The sample lists a few hundred thousand clones; about 91% were seen once. Material for sequencing was PBMCs or T cells enriched from blood (not recorded which). The receptors shown here come from a woman aged 40 to 49 who had recovered from COVID-19. CDR3s include the opening cysteine and the closing phenylalanine or tryptophan. Each record gives: CDR3 length, V gene, J gene, D gene, clone size, CDR3 DNA, CDR3 protein. The D gene is left open where the match is weak. For some rows the clone size is stated as once, few or many, or as a class when expanded; others skip it.

>16|TRBV28|TRBJ2-7|TRBD2|.
TGTGCCAGCAGTTTATCTAGCGGGAGCGTACGCTACGAGCAGTACTTC
CASSLSSGSVRYEQYF
>15|TRBV9|TRBJ2-3|.|.
TGTGCCAGCAGCGAAATACAGGGTAGCACAGATACGCAGTATTTT
CASSEIQGSTDTQYF
>15|TRBV18|TRBJ2-1|.|.
TGTGCCAGCTCACCACAAGGGGACTGGTACAATGAGCAGTTCTTC
CASSPQGDWYNEQFF
>15|TRBV18|TRBJ1-5|.|.
TGTGCCAGCTCACCACCCGGGGACAACAATCAGCCCCAGCATTTT
CASSPPGDNNQPQHF
>14|TRBV11-3|TRBJ2-2|.|.
TGTGCCAGCAGGGGGGCGGCGAACACCGGGGAGCTGTTTTTT
CASRGAANTGELFF
>14|TRBV27|TRBJ1-2|TRBD1|.
TGTGCCAGCAGTACCAGGGGGCAATGGTATGGCTACACCTTC
CASSTRGQWYGYTF
>14|TRBV7-2|TRBJ1-5|TRBD1|.
TGTGCCAGCAGCTATAGACAGGGAGGCCAGCCCCAGCATTTT
CASSYRQGGQPQHF
>16|TRBV7-3|TRBJ2-2|.|.
TGTGCCAGCAGCTTAGGCGCGGGGCCGAACACCGGGGAGCTGTTTTTT
CASSLGAGPNTGELFF
>13|TRBV23-1|TRBJ2-1|TRBD1|.
TGCGCCAGCAGTCAAAACAGGGGGGATGAGCAGTTCTTC
CASSQNRGDEQFF
>15|TRBV7-2|TRBJ2-7|TRBD2|once
TGTGCCAGCAGCATCGGGACTAGCGGGACCTACGAGCAGTACTTC
CASSIGTSGTYEQYF
>12|TRBV21-1|TRBJ1-2|.|many
TGTGCCAGCAGCAAAGAAGACTCCTTTTTCTGCTTC
CASSKEDSFFCF
>11|TRBV12-3/TRBV12-4|TRBJ2-1|.|.
TGTGCCAGCAGTTTAGGCTACGGGCAGTTCTTC
CASSLGYGQFF
>15|TRBV30|TRBJ2-7|.|.
TGTGCCTGGAGTCCATTGATCCGGGAGTACAGCGAGCAGTACTTC
CAWSPLIREYSEQYF
>14|TRBV9|TRBJ1-1|TRBD1|.
TGTGCCAGCAGCGTGGGGGACAGCGGCACTGAAGCTTTCTTT
CASSVGDSGTEAFF
>15|TRBV2|TRBJ1-2|.|once
TGTGCCAGCCTCTCCGGGGGGAGGGGGGATTATGGCTACACCTTC
CASLSGGRGDYGYTF
>11|TRBV7-9|TRBJ1-2|.|once
TGTGCCAGCAGCTTCCTCTATGGCTACACCTTC
CASSFLYGYTF
>16|TRBV18|TRBJ1-3|TRBD1|.
TGTGCCAGCTCACCAACTGGGACAGCCTCTGGAAACACCATATATTTT
CASSPTGTASGNTIYF
>13|TRBV7-9|TRBJ1-1|.|once
TGTGCCAGCAGCTTAGCGGTCAGGGCGGAAGCTTTCTTT
CASSLAVRAEAFF
>14|TRBV29-1|TRBJ2-7|TRBD1|.
TGCAGCGTTCCTGTGCGGACAGGCTCCTACGAGCAGTACTTC
CSVPVRTGSYEQYF
>14|TRBV5-1|TRBJ2-3|.|few
TGCGCCAGCAGCTTGGGAGGGAATTCAGATACGCAGTATTTT
CASSLGGNSDTQYF
>14|TRBV18|TRBJ2-7|.|few
TGTGCCAGCTCACGCCAATTGGACAGCTACGAGCAGTACTTC
CASSRQLDSYEQYF
>13|TRBV2|TRBJ2-3|.|once
TGTGCCGTTTCCGGGGGGCGCACAGATACGCAGTATTTT
CAVSGGRTDTQYF
>15|TRBV7-3|TRBJ2-7|TRBD1|.
TGTGCCAGCAGCTTAATGACAGGGGGCCCCTACGAGCAGTACTTC
CASSLMTGGPYEQYF
>13|TRBV5-4|TRBJ2-3|.|.
TGTGCCAGCAGCTTAAGGGGCCCAGATACGCAGTATTTT
CASSLRGPDTQYF
>15|TRBV6-2/TRBV6-3|TRBJ2-7|.|.
TGTGCCAGCAGCAAGCCCGGGGACATGGGCTACGAGCAGTACTTC
CASSKPGDMGYEQYF
>15|TRBV9|TRBJ2-1|.|.
TGTGCCAGCCTTCCAGGGGATACCGCCCACAATGAGCAGTTCTTC
CASLPGDTAHNEQFF
>16|TRBV7-3|TRBJ2-3|.|.
TGTGCCAGCAGCACGAGGGGGTCATCCGGGGCCGATACGCAGTATTTT
CASSTRGSSGADTQYF
>12|TRBV9|TRBJ2-3|.|once
TGTGCCAGCAGCGACCTAGCGAATACGCAGTATTTT
CASSDLANTQYF
>15|TRBV30|TRBJ2-3|.|.
TGTGCCTGGAACCCCGGGTTGGGTGACACAGATACGCAGTATTTT
CAWNPGLGDTDTQYF
>16|TRBV7-8|TRBJ2-5|TRBD2|.
TGTGCCAGCAGCCAGACGGGACTAGCTTCTTCGGAGACCCAGTACTTC
CASSQTGLASSETQYF
>15|TRBV5-1|TRBJ2-3|.|.
TGCGCCAGCAGCTTGGTGGGGGGGCTTACAGATACGCAGTATTTT
CASSLVGGLTDTQYF
>15|TRBV11-1|TRBJ2-5|TRBD2|.
TGTGCCAGCAGCCCCAGACTAGCGGGGGTGGAGACCCAGTACTTC
CASSPRLAGVETQYF